These 21 T cell receptor beta chains originate from one sample sequenced in a study of T cells in Graves' hyperthyroidism and ophthalmopathy. Amplification targeted TCR beta CDR3 regions from RNA transcripts. The HTBI primer set was used in a first-round RT-PCR of the TCR CDR3. TCRdb re-derived calls from the multiplex PCR reads in MiXCR, one entry per CDR3 protein. The sample includes approximately 330,000 distinct CDR3 sequences, around a fifth of them seen just once. Material for sequencing was blood. These receptors were collected from a woman between 50 and 59 years old with Graves' hyperthyroidism.

Ten or more counts support this clonotype. The chain carries TRBV2 and TRBJ1-5; 11 bases align to TRBD1. There are 15 residues in the CDR3. Germline values: CDR1 SNHLY, CDR2 FYNNEI. With 1 base clipped from V and 7 bases from J, the junction kept 3 bases outside the gene matches. As DNA, the CDR3 is TGTGCCAGCAGTGAAGGGACAGGGGGCAGGCAGCCCCAGCATTTT. Its translation is CASSEGTGGRQPQHF.

This clonotype was seen repeatedly, ten times or more. The chain links TRBV11-2 to TRBJ2-7; D gene uncertain. The germline V gene has CDR1 SGHAT and CDR2 FQNNGV. V was clipped by 0 bases and J by 7 bases, with 19 bases between them. The CDR3 is made up of 16 amino acids. The CDR3 sequence: CASSLDLVSRALEQYF. The DNA for the CDR3 is TGTGCCAGCAGCTTAGATCTTGTAAGCCGGGCCCTGGAGCAGTACTTC. The complete variable domain, with remaining parts taken from reference TRBV11-2 and TRBJ2-7, reads EAGVAQSPRYKIIEKRQSVAFWCNPISGHATLYWYQQILGQGPKLLIQFQNNGVVDDSQLPKDRFSAERLKGVDSTLKIQPAKLEDSAVYLCASSLDLVSRALEQYFGPGTRLTVT.

This clonotype was seen ten or more times. This chain joins TRBV12-3 or TRBV12-4 and TRBJ1-6; D uncertain. This CDR3 is built from 12 residues. V lost 3 bases and J 9 bases, leaving 6 bases between the germline ends. CDR3 region: CASSFYGSPLHF. The CDR3 bases are TGTGCCAGCAGTTTCTATGGTTCACCCCTCCACTTT.

This clonotype was counted only a few times. V usage is TRBV6-1 and J usage is TRBJ2-1; TRBD2 matches at 14 bases. Germline loops: CDR1 MNHNS, CDR2 SASEGT. Germline trimming cut 5 bases from V and 10 bases from J; bases unmatched to any gene: 13. CDR3 length: 17 residues. CDR3 residues: CASSFKLPGLAGEEQFF. DNA of the CDR3: TGTGCCAGCAGTTTCAAACTACCGGGACTAGCGGGAGAGGAGCAGTTCTTC.

The CDR3 protein is CASSYSQWEGQVSYF. The CDR3 DNA follows: TGTGCCAGCAGTTACTCACAGTGGGAGGGGCAAGTGAGTTACTTC. V is TRBV6-5 and J is TRBJ2-5; 7 bases are a match to TRBD2. CDR1 is MNHEY and CDR2 is SVGAGI in the germline V gene. The CDR3 has 15 amino acids. V shed 0 bases and J 14 bases; nucleotides not matched to a gene: 15.

The gene calls are TRBV12-3 or TRBV12-4 and TRBJ1-5; D is unresolved. The CDR3 is 12 amino acids. V was cut by 5 bases and J by 4 bases, with 6 bases left in between. CDR3 region: CASSIANQPQHF. The CDR3 DNA follows: TGTGCCAGCAGTATCGCAAATCAGCCCCAGCATTTT.

This chain uses TRBV6-1 with TRBJ2-1; 12 nucleotides line up with TRBD2. CDR1 and CDR2 (germline): MNHNS, SASEGT. The CDR3 runs 15 residues. V trimming: 3 bases; J trimming: 8 bases; junction bases outside the gene matches: 5. The DNA of the CDR3 is TGTGCCAGCAGTGAGGAGACTAGCGGGAGTGATGAGCAGTTCTTC. Its protein product is CASSEETSGSDEQFF.

This clonotype was counted a few times. V is TRBV15 and J is TRBJ1-3; D remains unclear. The ends were cut back, 0 bases at V and 4 bases at J, with 25 bases in the middle. Germline-derived CDR1 and CDR2 are LNHNV and YYDKDF (reference sequence). This CDR3 contains 20 residues. CDR3 in amino acids: CATSRDPRTTRSLGGNTIYF. The CDR3, as DNA: TGTGCCACCAGCAGAGATCCCAGGACGACACGGTCTCTGGGAGGAAACACCATATATTTT.

The chain has TRBV9 and TRBJ2-1, with 8 bases identical to TRBD2. Germline values: CDR1 SGDLS, CDR2 YYNGEE. This CDR3 comprises 18 residues. The ends lost 0 bases at V and 4 bases at J; junction bases unmatched: 12. The chain's CDR3 is CASSVGGGGGRFYNEQFF. In nucleotides, the CDR3 is TGTGCCAGCAGCGTAGGTGGTGGCGGGGGGAGATTTTACAATGAGCAGTTCTTC. Full variable domain (rest looked up from reference TRBV9 and TRBJ2-1): DSGVTQTPKHLITATGQRVTLRCSPRSGDLSVYWYQQSLDQGLQFLIQYYNGEERAKGNILERFSAQQFPDLHSELNLSSLELGDSALYFCASSVGGGGGRFYNEQFFGPGTRLTVL.

V is TRBV28 and J is TRBJ1-6, with D unresolved. The germline V gene has CDR1 MDHEN and CDR2 SYDVKM. This CDR3 comprises 15 residues. The germline V and J ends were trimmed by 6 bases and 4 bases, with 13 bases remaining between them. The CDR3 DNA reads as TGTGCCAGCAGCTCGCCGGTAGGTTATAATTCACCCCTCCACTTT. Its protein is CASSSPVGYNSPLHF.

This clonotype was seen ten or more times. The chain joins TRBV27 to TRBJ1-5; weak D call: TRBD1 (6 bases). Trimming removed 5 bases at V and 7 bases at J, with 9 bases between. The CDR3 is 12 residues long. From germline, CDR1 is MNHEY and CDR2 SMNVEV (reference sequence). The CDR3 region is CASSPQGQPQHF. The DNA for the CDR3 is TGTGCCAGCAGTCCCCAGGGGCAGCCCCAGCATTTT.

This clonotype was observed many times. This chain links TRBV18 with TRBJ2-7; TRBD2 matches 7 bases. This CDR3 has 15 amino acids. Per the germline V gene, CDR1 is KGHSH and CDR2 is LQKENI. Trimming cost V 2 bases and J 1 base; bases outside gene matches: 5. CDR3 sequence: CASSPSLGGSYEQYF. The CDR3 DNA sequence: TGTGCCAGCTCACCATCACTCGGGGGGTCCTACGAGCAGTACTTC.

This clonotype was seen more than once but under ten times. The chain combines TRBV19 with TRBJ2-3, with D perhaps TRBD1 or TRBD2 (5 bases each). Trimming took off 5 bases at V and 4 bases at J, with 22 bases between the two ends. CDR3 length equals 17 residues. In germline, CDR1 is LNHDA, CDR2 SQIVND (reference sequence). The CDR3 loop is CASSSTWGTNFADTQYF. In nucleotides, the CDR3 is TGTGCCAGTAGTTCGACCTGGGGGACGAATTTCGCAGATACGCAGTATTTT.

This clonotype turned up a few times. V and J are TRBV19 and TRBJ2-5; D gene unclear. Trimming took off 7 bases at V and 4 bases at J, with 16 bases between the two ends. There are 14 residues in the CDR3. In germline, CDR1 is LNHDA, CDR2 SQIVND (reference sequence). The CDR3 DNA reads TGTGCCAGTACCTCCCGATCGGGCCTAGAGACCCAGTACTTC. Translation gives CASTSRSGLETQYF. Based on the CDR3 plus reference TRBV19 and TRBJ2-5, the full variable domain is DGGITQSPKYLFRKEGQNVTLSCEQNLNHDAMYWYRQDPGQGLRLIYYSQIVNDFQKGDIAEGYSVSREKKESFPLTVTSAQKNPTAFYLCASTSRSGLETQYFGPGTRLLVL.

This clonotype was detected many times. The chain employs TRBV14 and TRBJ2-1; D ambiguous. Germline values: CDR1 SGHDN, CDR2 FVKESK. Trimming stripped 1 base from V and 5 bases from J, with 15 bases between. The CDR3 totals 16 residues. CDR3 bases: TGTGCCAGCAGCCAAGCCGTAAGGAGTATGAACAATGAGCAGTTCTTC. It translates to CASSQAVRSMNNEQFF.

This clonotype has just a few counts. The J gene is TRBJ1-5, the V gene TRBV7-9, with D perhaps matching TRBD1 (5 bases). Germline V gene lookup returns CDR1 SEHNR and CDR2 FQNEAQ (reference sequence). Trimming pared 0 bases from V and 5 bases from J, leaving 14 bases between. This CDR3 has 16 residues. This CDR3 reads CASSLALLPGDQPQHF. CDR3 nucleotide sequence: TGTGCCAGCAGCTTAGCGCTCCTCCCGGGGGATCAGCCCCAGCATTTT.

The sample holds a few counts of this clonotype. The chain employs TRBV19 and TRBJ2-3, with a weak D call TRBD2 (6 bases). This CDR3 comprises 14 residues. Germline assignment: CDR1 LNHDA and CDR2 SQIVND (reference sequence). The V gene lost 4 bases and the J gene lost 0 bases, with 8 bases spanning the gap. This CDR3 is CASSKGGSTDTQYF. For the CDR3, the DNA is TGTGCCAGTAGTAAGGGAGGCAGCACAGATACGCAGTATTTT.

The rearrangement uses TRBV20-1 and TRBJ1-4; D remains unclear. Germline V lookup: CDR1 DFQATT, CDR2 SNEGSKA (reference sequence). CDR3 length: 14 residues. V gave up 4 bases and J gave up 8 bases, with 17 bases separating them. CDR3 nucleotide sequence: TGCAGTGCTAAAGTCCGGGCCTCGGGGGAAAAACTGTTTTTT. This encodes CSAKVRASGEKLFF.

The rearrangement links TRBV9 to TRBJ1-5; D gene ambiguous. The V and J ends lost 0 bases and 5 bases respectively, with 9 bases between them. This CDR3 region has 14 residues. CDR1 and CDR2 (germline): SGDLS, YYNGEE. The CDR3 DNA sequence: TGTGCCAGCAGCGTAGGTTTGGTTCATCAGCCCCAGCATTTT. Its protein product is CASSVGLVHQPQHF.

This clonotype was observed a few times. The J gene is TRBJ1-1, the V gene TRBV2; maybe TRBD1 (5 bases). Germline CDR1 SNHLY, CDR2 FYNNEI. The CDR3 runs to 14 residues. Trimming removed 5 bases from V and 2 bases from J, with 12 bases in between. CDR3 protein: CASSWFDSNTEAFF. In DNA, the CDR3 is TGTGCCAGCAGTTGGTTCGACAGTAACACTGAAGCTTTCTTT.

V usage is TRBV27 and J usage is TRBJ1-5; a possible D gene is TRBD1 (6 bases). Germline loops: CDR1 MNHEY, CDR2 SMNVEV (reference sequence). V was cut by 3 bases and J by 5 bases, with 8 bases left in between. This CDR3 has 13 residues. In DNA form, the CDR3 reads TGTGCCAGCAGTTTCAGGGGAGATCAGCCCCAGCATTTT. As protein: CASSFRGDQPQHF.